Below are 6 T cell receptor beta chains sequenced from a single sample in a study of blood T cell repertoires in COVID-19. The assay was immunoSEQ multiplex PCR, and TCRdb's table has in-frame clones only and misses some. The table shows 120,000 to 150,000 clones, with less than 80% occurring only once. The sequenced sample consisted of peripheral blood. The receptors stem from a man in his sixties with acute or convalescent COVID-19.

The chain links TRBV11-3 to TRBJ2-1; TRBD1 is a possible D gene (5 bases). Germline V lookup: CDR1 SGHNT, CDR2 YENEEA. V was pared by 5 bases and J by 10 bases, with 15 bases between. The CDR3 has 13 amino acids. This CDR3 reads CASSPRGGAEQFF. For the CDR3, the DNA is TGTGCCAGCAGCCCCCGAGGTGGGGCAGAGCAGTTCTTC.

V and J are TRBV18 and TRBJ2-7; D perhaps matches TRBD2 (6 bases). This CDR3 has 12 residues. The germline V gene has CDR1 KGHSH and CDR2 LQKENI. V lost 5 bases and J lost 1, with 6 bases in between. CDR3 loop: CASSGTSYEQYF. The CDR3 region has the DNA TGTGCCAGCTCAGGGACTTCCTACGAGCAGTACTTC.

The chain links TRBV11-1 to TRBJ2-1; 7 bases are a match to TRBD1. The CDR3 is 14 amino acids. CDR1 is SGHAT, CDR2 FQDESV, per germline (reference sequence). After removal of 5 bases from V and 5 bases from J, the junction contained 6 bases not matched to a gene. The CDR3 here is CASSPRQGHNEQFF. The CDR3 DNA reads as TGTGCCAGCAGCCCTAGACAGGGCCACAATGAGCAGTTCTTC.

The chain employs TRBV5-4 and TRBJ2-1, with D unclear. This CDR3 is built from 16 residues. V shed 0 bases and J shed 0 bases, with 10 bases lying between them. CDR1 is SGHNT and CDR2 is YYREEE in the germline V gene (reference sequence). For the CDR3, the DNA is TGTGCCAGCAGCTTGGCCGGCGGTCGCTCCTACAATGAGCAGTTCTTC. This encodes CASSLAGGRSYNEQFF.

The chain employs TRBV19 and TRBJ2-1; 8 nucleotides align to TRBD1. The CDR3 has 15 residues. Trimming at V came to 4 bases and at J to 7 bases, leaving 9 bases not matched to a gene. CDR1 LNHDA and CDR2 SQIVND come from the germline V gene (reference sequence). The chain's CDR3 is CASSTTGESRNEQFF. Here the CDR3 DNA reads TGTGCCAGTAGTACGACAGGGGAGTCGAGGAATGAGCAGTTCTTC.

The chain employs TRBV4-1 and TRBJ2-1; the D gene is possibly TRBD2 (7 bases). Germline assignment: CDR1 MGHRA and CDR2 YSYEKL. This CDR3 region has 16 residues. The germline V and J ends were trimmed by 1 base and 5 bases, with 15 bases remaining between them. CDR3 protein: CASSQVSRGQNNEQFF. CDR3 nucleotide sequence: TGCGCCAGCAGCCAAGTATCGCGGGGGCAAAACAATGAGCAGTTCTTC.